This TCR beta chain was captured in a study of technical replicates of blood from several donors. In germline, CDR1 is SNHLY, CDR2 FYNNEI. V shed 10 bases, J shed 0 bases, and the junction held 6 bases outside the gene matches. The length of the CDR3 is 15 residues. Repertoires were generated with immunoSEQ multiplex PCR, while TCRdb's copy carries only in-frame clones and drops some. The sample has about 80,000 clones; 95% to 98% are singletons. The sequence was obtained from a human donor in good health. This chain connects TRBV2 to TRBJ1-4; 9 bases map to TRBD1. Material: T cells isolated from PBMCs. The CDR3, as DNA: TGTGCCACCGTACAGGGGGCTGCAACTAATGAAAAACTGTTTTTT. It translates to CATVQGAATNEKLFF.